Below, one T cell receptor beta chain is given with its context. Antigen specificity is unknown. The data belong to a study of cytomegalovirus exposure and HLA in healthy donors. The study's findings and limits: Apart from CMV serostatus, no immune exposure information was available. A prior analysis recorded that most TCR beta V segments were productive about 87% or about 30% of the time.

Donors consisted of healthy bone marrow donors. This PCR relied on a set of 60 Vbeta primers and 13 Jbeta primers. Per the authors' pipeline: In a later analysis, the count reached 74 million or so unique TCR beta chains, with roughly 11 million shared. Clones were sequenced by immunoSEQ multiplex PCR, and TCRdb holds only the in-frame ones, with some missing. From that table come the V and J calls and clone size; the DNA was used to work out D and trimming. The sample has over 150,000 clones, roughly 80% seen once. The sequencing sample was made of PBMCs. This sequence originates from a man aged 25-40 years in good health and CMV-seronegative.

The CDR3 DNA is TGTGCCAGCAGTGCAGCGATGGGACTATCAGAGACCCAGTACTTC. It yields the protein CASSAAMGLSETQYF. The rearrangement links TRBV25-1 to TRBJ2-5; 7 bases are a match to TRBD2. J lost 4 bases, V lost 4 bases, and 9 bases had no gene match. CDR1 is MGHDK, CDR2 SYGVNS, per germline. CDR3 size: 15 residues. The entire variable domain, with the rest obtained from reference TRBV25-1 and TRBJ2-5, is as follows: EADIYQTPRYLVIGTGKKITLECSQTMGHDKMYWYQQDPGMELHLIHYSYGVNSTEKGDLSSESTVSRIRTEHFPLTLESARPSHTSQYLCASSAAMGLSETQYFGPGTRLLVL.